This T cell receptor (beta chain) was captured in a study of T cell repertoires in ileal Crohn's disease. In the study overall: 30% to 40% were active smokers at surgery; median disease duration was nearly eight years. Thiopurines (under 12) or anti-TNF agents (more than 17) were given postoperatively to about half. The M6 sample came from neoterminal ileum during colonoscopy after surgery.

General observations from the study: Mucosal expansions were suggested to be mainly CD8 T cells.

TCRdb's copy holds only in-frame clones and misses some; the assay was immunoSEQ multiplex PCR. The repertoire consists of thousands of clones, with roughly 85% occurring once and the leading ten covering under 20%. The CDR3 runs to 13 residues. CDR1 is MRHNA, CDR2 SNTAGT, per germline. V lost 3 bases to trimming and J lost 1 base, with 5 bases between them. The time point here: neoterminal ileum biopsy at postoperative endoscopy, about 6 months after surgery. Details on this clone: No antigen is known for it.

Material: ileal tissue. The chain carries TRBV6-4 and TRBJ2-3; a possible D gene is TRBD2 (5 bases). The TCR comes from an adult with Crohn's disease. The CDR3 loop reads CASSEAGTDTQYF. CDR3 nucleotides: TGTGCCAGCAGTGAAGCGGGCACAGATACGCAGTATTTT.